This T cell receptor (beta chain) came from a study of PD-1 blockade in classical Hodgkin lymphoma. Study-wide results and caveats: Exclusion covered patients beginning nivolumab under 1 year post-ASCT.

Remarks on this clone: Its antigen is as yet unknown.

The germline V gene encodes CDR1 SGHRS and CDR2 YFSETQ. This CDR3 contains 15 residues. V was clipped by 5 bases and J by 3 bases; unmatched bases: 5. The time point was: cycle 4 day 1 (C4D1), after five to seven weeks of nivolumab. Brentuximab vedotin exposure varied among the patients, all of whom had relapsed after autologous stem cell transplantation. Clones were sequenced by immunoSEQ multiplex PCR, and TCRdb holds only the in-frame ones, with some missing. The sample comprises about 25,000 clones, 65% to 80% of which are singletons, and 25% to 30% rests with the top ten. The sequenced sample was peripheral blood mononuclear cells (PBMCs), obtained before the fourth cycle of nivolumab. The TCR originated in a human donor with classical Hodgkin lymphoma. The V gene is TRBV5-1, the J gene TRBJ1-2, with 12 positions matching TRBD1. CDR3 in DNA: TGCGCCAGCAGGGGGACAGGGGGCGCTGACTATGGCTACACCTTC. It codes for CASRGTGGADYGYTF.